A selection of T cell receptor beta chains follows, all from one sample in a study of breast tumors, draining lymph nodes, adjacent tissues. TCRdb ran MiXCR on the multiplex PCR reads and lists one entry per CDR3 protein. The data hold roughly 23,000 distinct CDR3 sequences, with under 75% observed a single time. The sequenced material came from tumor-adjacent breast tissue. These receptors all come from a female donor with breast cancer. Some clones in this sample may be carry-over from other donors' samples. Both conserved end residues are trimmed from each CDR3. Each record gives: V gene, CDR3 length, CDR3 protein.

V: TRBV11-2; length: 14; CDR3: ASSLDFSGSYNEQF
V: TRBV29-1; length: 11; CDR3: SVGEDTNYEQY
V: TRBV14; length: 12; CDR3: ASSQGGAPGALH
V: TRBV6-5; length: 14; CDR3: ASSDRESSYNSPLH
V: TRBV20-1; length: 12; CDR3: SALQGSSNYGYT
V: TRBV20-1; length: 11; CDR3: SAPRTLNHEQY
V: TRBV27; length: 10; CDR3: ASSLGNSPLH
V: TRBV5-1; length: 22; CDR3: ASSLQDVYEQYFGPGVSGNTIY
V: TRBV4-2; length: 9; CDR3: ASSGWNEQF
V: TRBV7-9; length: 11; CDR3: ASSRLPTDTQY
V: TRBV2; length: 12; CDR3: ASYLGLVSHGQF
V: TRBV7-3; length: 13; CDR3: ASSSLAGERETQY
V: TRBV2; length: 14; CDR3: ASRKTAVATNEKLF
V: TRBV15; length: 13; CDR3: ATSRAGGRADTQY
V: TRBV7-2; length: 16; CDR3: ASSLRGREGSLFTGYT
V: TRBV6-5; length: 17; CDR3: ASSAGTGSYEQYFGELF
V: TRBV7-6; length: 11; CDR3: ASSLGNVETQY
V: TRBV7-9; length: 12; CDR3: ASSNLGHQETQY